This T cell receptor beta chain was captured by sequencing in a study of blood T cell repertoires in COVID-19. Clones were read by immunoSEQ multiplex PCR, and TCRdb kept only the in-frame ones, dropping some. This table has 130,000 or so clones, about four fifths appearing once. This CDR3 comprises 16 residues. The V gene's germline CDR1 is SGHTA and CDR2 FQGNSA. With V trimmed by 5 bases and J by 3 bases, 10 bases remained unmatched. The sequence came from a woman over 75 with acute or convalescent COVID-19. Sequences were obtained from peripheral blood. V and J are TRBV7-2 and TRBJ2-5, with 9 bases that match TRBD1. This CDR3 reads CASSPGSGTGKETQYF. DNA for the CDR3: TGTGCCAGCAGCCCCGGTTCCGGGACAGGGAAAGAGACCCAGTACTTC. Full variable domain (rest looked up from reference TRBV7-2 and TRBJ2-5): GAGVSQSPSNKVTEKGKDVELRCDPISGHTALYWYRQSLGQGLEFLIYFQGNSAPDKSGLPSDRFSAERTGGSVSTLTIQRTQQEDSAVYLCASSPGSGTGKETQYFGPGTRLLVL.